This entry lists 11 T cell receptor beta chains sequenced from one sample in a study of T-cell memory formation after mild COVID-19. TCRdb redid the calling of the 5' RACE reads with MiXCR, one entry per CDR3 protein. This table holds some 88,000 distinct CDR3 sequences, 20% to 30% found once. The sample was PBMCs or a T cell subset sorted from them (not recorded which). These receptor sequences come from a man younger than 35 who had mild COVID-19 (a few samples of this study predate the infection). Cell type and time point are not known.

The table lists this clonotype with many counts. This sequence joins TRBV2 and TRBJ2-7, with D tentatively TRBD1 (6 bases). V lost 6 bases, J lost 1 base, and 16 bases lay in between. The CDR3 runs to 15 residues. The germline V gene has CDR1 SNHLY and CDR2 FYNNEI. Here the CDR3 DNA reads TGTGCCAGCAGCCCCACAGGGTTCGGGTCCTACGAGCAGTACGTC. Translation gives CASSPTGFGSYEQYV.

There are a few counts of this clonotype. The rearrangement uses TRBV7-9 and TRBJ1-1; 7 bases are a match to TRBD1. J was trimmed by 4 bases and V by 5 bases; bases with no gene match: 7. The CDR3 length is 14 residues. Germline V gene sequence: CDR1 SEHNR, CDR2 FQNEAQ (reference sequence). The CDR3 spells CASSNRQGSTEAFF. The CDR3 coding sequence is TGTGCCAGCAGCAACCGACAGGGTAGCACTGAAGCTTTCTTT.

A few counts support this clonotype. This chain joins TRBV27 and TRBJ2-1; 8 bases line up with TRBD1. V shed 5 bases, J shed 14 bases, and the junction held 14 bases outside the gene matches. CDR3 length equals 14 residues. CDR1 is MNHEY and CDR2 is SMNVEV in the germline V gene (reference sequence). CDR3: CASSTASGGPAEFF. In DNA form, the CDR3 reads TGTGCCAGCAGTACTGCATCAGGGGGCCCTGCCGAGTTCTTC.

The V gene is TRBV10-3, the J gene TRBJ2-5; D may be TRBD1 (6 bases). Germline loops: CDR1 ENHRY, CDR2 SYGVKD. CDR3 length equals 15 residues. V was shortened by 4 bases and J by 0 bases, with 12 bases between the two germline ends. The CDR3 sequence: CAISGDRTYQETQYF. Here the CDR3 DNA reads TGTGCCATCAGTGGAGACAGGACTTACCAAGAGACCCAGTACTTC.

To note about this clonotype: It may be a read error: a sequence one base away is much more abundant. The chain recombines TRBV12-3 or TRBV12-4 with TRBJ2-3, with TRBD1 matching over 8 bases. The junction had 2 bases not matched to a gene; V was cut back by 6 bases and J by 6 bases. The CDR3 has 12 residues. CDR3 DNA: TGTGCCAGCAGCCACAGGGGGGATACGCAGTATTTT. Translating gives CASSHRGDTQYF.

This clonotype was observed a handful of times. The chain joins TRBV6-2 or TRBV6-3 to TRBJ2-5, with D unclear. Germline CDR1 reads MNHEY; CDR2 reads SVGEGT. This CDR3 has 13 residues. V lost 2 bases, J lost 0 bases, and 4 bases lay in between. The CDR3 DNA follows: TGTGCCAGCAGTTACAGGTACCAAGAGACCCAGTACTTC. Protein product: CASSYRYQETQYF.

This chain connects TRBV7-9 to TRBJ2-1, with D unresolved. The V end was cut by 5 bases, the J end by 10 bases, with 6 bases between. This CDR3 spans 10 amino acids. Germline CDR1 reads SEHNR; CDR2 reads FQNEAQ (reference sequence). Here the CDR3 reads CASSRGEQFF. As DNA, the CDR3 is TGTGCCAGCAGCCGAGGAGAGCAGTTCTTC. Supplemented by reference TRBV7-9 and TRBJ2-1, the full variable domain reads DTGVSQNPRHKITKRGQNVTFRCDPISEHNRLYWYRQTLGQGPEFLTYFQNEAQLEKSRLLSDRFSAERPKGSFSTLEIQRTEQGDSAMYLCASSRGEQFFGPGTRLTVL.

This clonotype was picked up a small number of times. The V gene is TRBV13, the J gene TRBJ1-5; TRBD1 matches at 7 bases. The V gene's germline CDR1 is PRHDT and CDR2 FYEKMQ (reference sequence). CDR3 length: 13 residues. The V and J ends lost 5 bases and 4 bases, in that order; junction bases with no gene match: 2. CDR3 sequence (DNA): TGTGCCAGCAGCCTCAGGGGGAATCAGCCCCAGCATTTT. This codes for CASSLRGNQPQHF.

The chain has TRBV28 and TRBJ2-1, with TRBD1 matching over 10 bases. The trim removed 3 bases at V and 6 bases at J, leaving 11 bases unmatched. Per germline, CDR1 MDHEN and CDR2 SYDVKM. This CDR3 is built from 17 residues. This CDR3 is CASSFPTTGGFLNEQFF. The CDR3 nucleotides read TGTGCCAGCAGTTTCCCGACGACAGGGGGCTTCCTCAATGAGCAGTTCTTC.

The J gene is TRBJ2-3, the V gene TRBV28; 8 nucleotides agree with TRBD2. The CDR3 extends over 14 amino acids. Per the germline V gene, CDR1 is MDHEN and CDR2 is SYDVKM. V shed 7 bases, J shed 5 bases, and the junction held 8 bases outside the gene matches. The CDR3 DNA follows: TGTGCCAGCACCCCGGGGGGGAGATTAGATACGCAGTATTTT. Encoded protein: CASTPGGRLDTQYF.

This chain uses TRBV4-2 with TRBJ1-6, with 8 bases that match TRBD1. The V gene end was trimmed by 0 bases and the J gene end by 9 bases; junction bases not matched to a gene: 7. The CDR3 totals 16 residues. Per the germline V gene, CDR1 is LGHNA and CDR2 is YNFKEQ. For the CDR3, the DNA is TGTGCCAGCAGCCAAGATCTGGGACAGGAGAGTTCACCCCTCCACTTT. It codes for CASSQDLGQESSPLHF.